The 28 T cell receptor beta chains given below trace back to one sample, sequenced in a study of shared clonotypes between healthy human individuals. The assay was immunoSEQ multiplex PCR, and TCRdb's table has in-frame clones only and misses some. The sample holds roughly 2,300,000 clones, about nine tenths seen once. The sequenced material came from naive CD4+ T cells from PBMCs. Subset of the sample: CD45RA+ positively selected. These receptors were taken from a man younger than 35 in good health. Some clones in this sample may be carry-over from other donors' samples.

The chain uses TRBV6-1 and TRBJ1-2; 8 positions agree with TRBD1. The CDR3 loop spans 15 amino acids. V lost 6 bases, J lost 4 bases, and 10 bases stayed unmatched. CDR1 and CDR2 (germline): MNHNS, SASEGT. The CDR3 reads CASRGRDRQSYGYTF. CDR3 DNA sequence: TGTGCCAGCAGAGGAAGGGACAGGCAGTCCTATGGCTACACCTTC.

The genes are TRBV7-2 and TRBJ1-2; the D is unclear. Trimming took off 0 bases at V and 6 bases at J, with 11 bases between the two ends. The length of the CDR3 is 14 residues. The germline gives CDR1 SGHTA, CDR2 FQGNSA. The CDR3 here is CASSLAQPGDGYTF. The CDR3 coding sequence is TGTGCCAGCAGCTTAGCTCAACCGGGTGATGGCTACACCTTC.

Comments on this clone: Distinct nucleotide sequences in the sample also encode this CDR3. The genes are TRBV5-1 and TRBJ1-1, with D hard to call. This CDR3 spans 14 amino acids. Germline loops: CDR1 SGHRS, CDR2 YFSETQ. Deletions cut 0 bases from V and 0 bases from J, with 6 bases between. CDR3 DNA sequence: TGCGCCAGCAGCTTGGGGACCGTGAACACTGAAGCTTTCTTT. Residues: CASSLGTVNTEAFF.

The rearrangement joins TRBV11-2 to TRBJ1-2; no definite D call. The ends were cut back, 0 bases at V and 3 bases at J, with 5 bases in the middle. Germline assignment: CDR1 SGHAT and CDR2 FQNNGV. This CDR3 region has 13 residues. CDR3 region: CASSLDSHYGYTF. Written as DNA, the CDR3 is TGTGCCAGCAGCTTAGACAGCCACTATGGCTACACCTTC.

The rearrangement uses TRBV2 and TRBJ2-1; 8 positions agree with TRBD2. V lost 5 bases, J lost 8 bases, and 14 bases stayed unmatched. This CDR3 region has 16 residues. Germline values: CDR1 SNHLY, CDR2 FYNNEI. In nucleotides, the CDR3 is TGTGCCAGCAGTCCCCTTACTAGCGGAGAAACCGATGAGCAGTTCTTC. Its translation is CASSPLTSGETDEQFF. Supplemented by reference TRBV2 and TRBJ2-1, the full variable domain reads EPEVTQTPSHQVTQMGQEVILRCVPISNHLYFYWYRQILGQKVEFLVSFYNNEISEKSEIFDDQFSVERPDGSNFTLKIRSTKLEDSAMYFCASSPLTSGETDEQFFGPGTRLTVL.

This clone showed up just once. V gene TRBV10-1 combines with J gene TRBJ2-1; no clear D gene. The germline V gene encodes CDR1 WNHNN and CDR2 SYGVQD (reference sequence). The germline V and J ends were trimmed by 3 bases and 7 bases, with 7 bases remaining between them. The CDR3 runs 12 residues. The CDR3 DNA reads TGCGCCAGCAGTGAACGTCGGAATGAGCAGTTCTTC. Protein: CASSERRNEQFF.

J is TRBJ2-5 and V is TRBV28; maybe TRBD1 (5 bases). The CDR3 is 14 residues long. V was clipped by 5 bases and J by 5 bases, with 15 bases between them. Germline CDR1 and CDR2: MDHEN and SYDVKM. The CDR3 nucleotides read TGTGCCAGCAGTAAGGGGAATAGACGGGAGACCCAGTACTTC. Protein: CASSKGNRRETQYF.

The rearrangement uses TRBV10-3 and TRBJ2-7; the match to TRBD1 covers 7 bases. The CDR3 is made up of 13 amino acids. Germline values: CDR1 ENHRY, CDR2 SYGVKD. With V trimmed by 6 bases and J by 5 bases, 7 bases remained unmatched. CDR3 nucleotides: TGTGCCATCAGGCCGGACAGGAGAGACGAGCAGTACTTC. Its protein is CAIRPDRRDEQYF.

The chain carries TRBV5-6 and TRBJ2-1; D is possibly TRBD2 (5 bases). V gave up 0 bases and J gave up 5 bases, with 6 bases separating them. Germline values: CDR1 SGHDT, CDR2 YYEEEE. CDR3 length: 13 amino acids. The chain's CDR3 is CASSLAGDNEQFF. The CDR3, as DNA: TGTGCCAGCAGCTTGGCCGGGGACAATGAGCAGTTCTTC. Full variable domain (rest looked up from reference TRBV5-6 and TRBJ2-1): DAGVTQSPTHLIKTRGQQVTLRCSPKSGHDTVSWYQQALGQGPQFIFQYYEEEERQRGNFPDRFSGHQFPNYSSELNVNALLLGDSALYLCASSLAGDNEQFFGPGTRLTVL.

This chain joins TRBV27 and TRBJ2-3; a possible D gene is TRBD2 (6 bases). The CDR3 runs 13 residues. V was trimmed by 5 bases and J by 2 bases, leaving 8 bases between them. Germline values: CDR1 MNHEY, CDR2 SMNVEV (reference sequence). Written as DNA, the CDR3 is TGTGCCAGCAGTAGCGGGTCCACAGATACGCAGTATTTT. It is translated as CASSSGSTDTQYF.

The chain combines TRBV7-3 with TRBJ2-2; tentatively, D is TRBD2 (6 bases). The CDR3 spans 17 residues. CDR1 SGHTA and CDR2 FQGTGA come from the germline V gene. Between the trimmed V and J ends, which lost 0 bases and 1 base, there was a span of 12 bases. CDR3 sequence: CASSLTYGSGNTGELFF. Written as DNA, the CDR3 is TGTGCCAGCAGCTTAACGTACGGTAGCGGGAACACCGGGGAGCTGTTTTTT.

The CDR3 region has the DNA TGCGCCAGCAGCCAGTTAGCAACTAATGAAAAACTGTTTTTT. Its translation is CASSQLATNEKLFF. The chain has TRBV4-1 and TRBJ1-4; D gene uncertain. There are 14 residues in the CDR3. Germline CDR1 and CDR2: MGHRA and YSYEKL. The germline V and J ends were trimmed by 3 bases and 0 bases, with 5 bases remaining between them.

The V and J genes are TRBV2 and TRBJ2-2; weak D call: TRBD2 (5 bases). The germline V and J ends were trimmed by 8 bases and 4 bases, with 17 bases remaining between them. Germline CDR1 reads SNHLY; CDR2 reads FYNNEI. The CDR3 sequence is 15 residues long. CDR3 in DNA: TGTGCCAGCCATGCGTCGGGGTCGAGCACCGGGGAGCTGTTTTTT. Protein: CASHASGSSTGELFF.

This chain links TRBV6-1 with TRBJ2-7; 7 positions match TRBD1. The CDR3 spans 15 residues. With V trimmed by 1 base and J by 7 bases, 10 bases remained unmatched. CDR1 MNHNS and CDR2 SASEGT come from the germline V gene. CDR3 bases: TGTGCCAGCAGTGAAGTAAGGACAGGTCTCAGTGAGCAGTACTTC. Protein product: CASSEVRTGLSEQYF.

The chain carries TRBV5-4 and TRBJ2-5; TRBD2 agrees at 11 bases. This CDR3 has 16 amino acids. Germline CDR1 reads SGHNT; CDR2 reads YYREEE (reference sequence). The ends lost 7 bases at V and 5 bases at J; junction bases unmatched: 13. CDR3 region: CASRTSGSQSQETQYF. CDR3 sequence (DNA): TGTGCCAGCCGAACTAGCGGGAGCCAATCGCAGGAGACCCAGTACTTC.

V and J are TRBV27 and TRBJ1-4; the match to TRBD1 covers 7 bases. This CDR3 contains 16 residues. V lost 5 bases, J lost 10 bases, and 16 bases stayed unmatched. The germline V gene has CDR1 MNHEY and CDR2 SMNVEV (reference sequence). The CDR3 is CASSPGWDSWPGKLFF. CDR3 in DNA: TGTGCCAGCAGTCCCGGATGGGACAGCTGGCCTGGAAAACTGTTTTTT.

The chain carries TRBV5-1 and TRBJ2-3; weak D call: TRBD2 (6 bases). The V gene lost 0 bases and the J gene lost 6 bases, with 14 bases spanning the gap. The V gene's germline CDR1 is SGHRS and CDR2 YFSETQ. This CDR3 spans 15 amino acids. The CDR3 region is CASSLGDSYWDTQYF. In DNA, the CDR3 is TGCGCCAGCAGCTTGGGGGACTCTTATTGGGATACGCAGTATTTT.

The V gene is TRBV5-4, the J gene TRBJ2-3; D is undetermined. CDR1 and CDR2 (germline): SGHNT, YYREEE (reference sequence). V lost 4 bases and J lost 2, with 11 bases in between. This CDR3 comprises 14 residues. CDR3 DNA: TGTGCCAGCAGCCGACCCCTCTCCACAGATACGCAGTATTTT. Translating gives CASSRPLSTDTQYF.

The rearrangement joins TRBV28 to TRBJ2-3, with 15 nucleotides matching TRBD2. Germline V gene lookup returns CDR1 MDHEN and CDR2 SYDVKM. The V segment lost 3 bases and the J segment 0 bases; nucleotides outside the gene matches: 7. This CDR3 is built from 19 residues. The CDR3 here is CASSFPGTSGRTSTDTQYF. The CDR3 coding sequence is TGTGCCAGCAGTTTTCCCGGGACTAGCGGGAGGACTAGCACAGATACGCAGTATTTT.

The chain carries TRBV28 and TRBJ2-5; 7 positions match TRBD2. The DNA end is a closer match to TRBJ2-7, so the J assignment may be wrong. This CDR3 contains 15 residues. Germline CDR1 and CDR2: MDHEN and SYDVKM. CDR3 sequence: CASRKRDVRTYEQYF. In nucleotides, the CDR3 is TGTGCCAGCCGGAAGCGGGACGTTAGGACCTACGAGCAGTACTTC.

The CDR3 nucleotides read TGCGCCAGCAGCCTAACGAATCAGGGGTTTGGAAACACCATATATTTT. It translates to CASSLTNQGFGNTIYF. The chain links TRBV5-1 to TRBJ1-3; TRBD1 might be the D (6 bases). Germline V gene data show CDR1 as SGHRS and CDR2 as YFSETQ. The CDR3 totals 16 residues. Trimming took 4 bases from V and 3 from J, leaving 17 bases between them. The full variable domain, completed using reference TRBV5-1 and TRBJ1-3, is KAGVTQTPRYLIKTRGQQVTLSCSPISGHRSVSWYQQTPGQGLQFLFEYFSETQRNKGNFPGRFSGRQFSNSRSEMNVSTLELGDSALYLCASSLTNQGFGNTIYFGEGSWLTVV.

This chain joins TRBV6-5 and TRBJ1-1; tentative D call: TRBD1 (5 bases). Per the germline V gene, CDR1 is MNHEY and CDR2 is SVGAGI. This CDR3 is 14 amino acids long. Between the trimmed V and J ends, which lost 6 bases and 4 bases, there was a span of 15 bases. CDR3 nucleotides: TGTGCCAGCAGCCCTTCTTTGGGGGGCACTGAAGCTTTCTTT. Its protein product is CASSPSLGGTEAFF.

This rearrangement joins TRBV23-1 to TRBJ1-3; D is uncertain. TRBV23-1 is an open reading frame whose function is uncertain. Deletions cut 0 bases from V and 0 bases from J, with 18 bases between. CDR3 size: 19 residues. In DNA form, the CDR3 reads TGCGCCAGCAGTCAATCGGGAGACCCAAGGAAAGACTCTGGAAACACCATATATTTT. Translating gives CASSQSGDPRKDSGNTIYF.

The chain carries TRBV6-1 and TRBJ2-1; 11 bases fit TRBD2. Germline lookup yields CDR1 MNHNS and CDR2 SASEGT. Trimming took 11 bases from V and 8 from J; bases not matched to a gene: 8. The CDR3 loop spans 13 amino acids. The DNA of the CDR3 is TGTGCCGTCGGGACTAGCGGAGCAGATGAGCAGTTCTTC. This encodes CAVGTSGADEQFF.

The rearrangement joins TRBV10-3 to TRBJ2-7; 7 bases are a match to TRBD2. The CDR3 runs to 15 residues. From germline, CDR1 is ENHRY and CDR2 SYGVKD. V gave up 3 bases and J gave up 3 bases; unmatched junction bases: 8. The CDR3 here is CAISERLAEHYEQYF. The CDR3, as DNA: TGTGCCATCAGTGAAAGGCTAGCGGAGCACTACGAGCAGTACTTC.

Notes on this clone: Within the sample, other DNA sequences also encode this same CDR3. This chain links TRBV7-9 with TRBJ1-1, with D possibly being TRBD1 (5 bases). Germline loops: CDR1 SEHNR, CDR2 FQNEAQ (reference sequence). Trimming removed 4 bases at V and 2 bases at J, with 14 bases between. This CDR3 is 15 amino acids long. The CDR3 spells CASSSPGTGNTEAFF. DNA for the CDR3: TGTGCCAGCAGCTCCCCTGGGACGGGAAACACTGAAGCTTTCTTT.

V is TRBV7-9 and J is TRBJ2-1, with D uncertain. Deletions cut 3 bases from V and 0 bases from J, with 6 bases between. The CDR3 sequence is 14 residues long. Germline V CDR1 and CDR2: SEHNR, FQNEAQ (reference sequence). CDR3 bases: TGTGCCAGCAGCTTTCACATCTCCTACAATGAGCAGTTCTTC. Translating it yields CASSFHISYNEQFF.

This chain links TRBV28 with TRBJ2-1; D is possibly TRBD2 (6 bases). Trimming pared 4 bases from V and 3 bases from J, leaving 10 bases between. Germline V gene data show CDR1 as MDHEN and CDR2 as SYDVKM. There are 14 residues in the CDR3. In DNA, the CDR3 is TGTGCCAGCAGTTCCGGGGGAGGCTACAATGAGCAGTTCTTC. Translating it yields CASSSGGGYNEQFF.